This T cell receptor (beta chain) was recovered during a study of cytomegalovirus exposure and HLA in healthy donors listed by TCRdb under 2017. Regarding the research as a whole: An earlier analysis of some 500 of the donors reported approximately 300 Gb of sequence data and 117 million unique TCR beta sequences from about 179 million T cells. An early release that covered approximately 600 HLA-typed donors contained about 300 gigabases of sequencing data and some 87 million unique TCR sequences. Of the 398 genotyped donors, 80% to 90% were placed in the genetic ancestry cluster associated with self-reported Caucasian donors. The study aimed to test whether cataloging public T cell receptors could reveal signatures of past pathogen exposure. Using immunosequencing, the study profiled T cell repertoires from 500 to 800 subjects and related those repertoires to cytomegalovirus serostatus. A separate validation cohort of 100 to 150 different subjects was used in addition to the approximately 700-subject first cohort. High-throughput TCR immunosequencing, statistical association of individual TCRs with disease status, and machine learning were combined to predict cytomegalovirus infection status. To study patterns of TCR occurrence, a later analysis re-analyzed previously published TCR beta repertoires from 666 donors and added high-resolution HLA genotyping. The later analysis used no new phenotypic data to find candidate immune exposures, relying instead on TCR beta sequences and their occurrence across donors. An earlier analysis of 500 to 650 of the donors applied high-throughput TCR beta sequencing to assess whether each TCR beta V gene segment acted as functional or pseudogenic. Donor age, sex, ethnicity and CMV serostatus were collected together with the repertoire data. A later genetic analysis used genome-wide SNP genotypes for 398 of the 666 donors, treating that subset as a discovery cohort. Every repertoire in the discovery cohort had been generated on one and the same sequencing platform. Both class I and class II loci were covered by HLA typing, at four-digit resolution. Typing coverage varied by locus: roughly 629-630 donors for A, B, C, DRB1 and DQB1; approximately 500 for DQA1; over 600 for DPA1; roughly 450 for DPB1. Five DR-DQ haplotypes were handled as single units for association and clustering because linkage in the cohort was strong. Among several hundred genotyped donors of the cohort, an average of about 220,000 unique TCR beta nucleotide sequences was sequenced per donor, of which roughly 17% were non-productive. Overall study outcomes, separate from this receptor: The classifier was reported to diagnose cytomegalovirus status with high specificity and sensitivity in both the original cohort and the validation cohort. CMV serostatus was the only immune exposure information available for the cohort. Correlated functional status among segregating V segments might be attributable to linkage disequilibrium, but an unknown experimental factor could not be ruled out. Because some donors lacked HLA typing at each locus, the association tests relied only on the typed subset. Assigning TCR associations to individual alleles was difficult when HLA alleles, especially DR and DQ, strongly co-occurred. In a later analysis, TCR association rates were found to vary across HLA loci, with the most associated TCRs seen for DRB1 alleles and the fewest for HLA-C alleles. According to a later analysis, parvovirus B19, influenza, CMV and Epstein-Barr virus appeared linked to several top co-occurrence clusters. Because counts were too low, 15 to 20 rarely observed V segments, including chromosome 9 orphons, were left out of the earlier analysis of 587 of the donors. A further reported finding was that TCR beta sequences accurately predicted the HLA-A and HLA-B alleles for most subjects in the first cohort. A later genetic analysis associated a missense DCLRE1C variant with V-gene and J-gene trimming of TCR beta chains, and an independent cohort replicated the association. At a false discovery rate of 0.05, a later analysis linked 16,951 TCR beta sequences to specific HLA alleles. An earlier analysis of approximately 590 of the donors showed that most TCR beta V segments appeared in productive rearrangements either about 87% or about 30% of the time, which broadly matched IMGT annotations. The authors suggested that the approach could potentially be extended to other disease states and immunological phenotypes. In a later analysis, HLA-associated TCR beta chains showed more clonal expansion and lower generation probabilities than non-associated chains that were equally common. Most TCR sequences were observed very rarely across donors, whereas some public TCRs were present in many individuals. A group of highly shared sequence variants was considered likely to be a technical artifact of the sequencing pipeline. The study listed 150 to 200 TCR beta chains as associated with cytomegalovirus. Sequencing depth was assumed to be roughly uniform across donors in the presence/absence analyses, though that assumption may not hold. The cohort was sequenced for TCR beta chains only, and without alpha or paired-chain data the features that could be detected were limited. In vitro tests confirmed that three of the cytomegalovirus-associated TCR beta chains recognize cytomegalovirus antigens. According to a later genetic analysis, donors in an Asian-associated ancestry cluster had fewer N-insertions in productive TCRs than the roughly 700-donor mean. Most CMV-associated TCR beta chains appeared to be HLA-restricted in a later analysis, and the HLA associations seemed to be driven largely by CMV exposure.

The library was generated by the immunoSEQ multiplex PCR assay. For the multiplex PCR, a mixture combining 60 forward primers for TCR Vbeta segments and 13 reverse primers for TCR Jbeta segments was used. Amplification of the CDR3 region of rearranged TCR beta genes was performed with a multiplex PCR assay on genomic DNA. Amplified TCR beta libraries were sequenced as 87-base-pair reads on the Illumina HiSeq System. Turning to the authors' computational methods: In a later analysis, some 80 million unique TCR beta chains were counted across the 500 to 850 repertoires, and some 10 million of these chains were shared by at least two donors. Raw reads were error-corrected and collapsed into unique sequences by a nearest-neighbor algorithm in which closely related sequences were merged to remove PCR and sequencing errors. Alignment of CDR3 sequences to IMGT reference sequences was used to assign V, D and J gene segments. For a sequence to be retained, a match of at least six nucleotides to both a V gene segment and a J gene segment was required. Rearrangements were called productive when the CDR3 lacked stop codons and stayed in frame with V and J; all others were non-productive. Following IMGT convention, CDR3 was defined as the stretch from the second conserved V-encoded cysteine to the conserved J-encoded phenylalanine. The earlier analysis of a few hundred of the donors excluded sequences that lacked an unambiguous match to a single V gene segment. An earlier analysis of 587 of the donors called V segments functional above 56.7% productive rearrangements and segregating when the between-donor standard deviation exceeded 5%. A statistical classification framework was built to diagnose cytomegalovirus status from the catalog of TCR beta chain sequences. In a later analysis, V and J genes were assigned by comparing TCR nucleotide sequences against IMGT/GENE-DB human TR gene sequences. In a later analysis, CDR3 sequences and most-parsimonious VDJ recombination scenarios were assigned using the TCRdist pipeline. In a later analysis, each TCR beta chain was defined by its CDR3 amino acid sequence together with its V-gene family, and reads without a unique V-gene family were excluded. To address suspected cross-contamination and a sequencing artifact, a later analysis removed around 600 highly shared, low-generation-probability nucleotide sequences. In a later analysis, a clonal expansion index for each public chain was calculated from normalized within-repertoire ranks of inferred template counts. Generation probabilities in a later analysis came from a VDJ recombination model fitted to out-of-frame rearrangements, and those results were checked against IGoR. In a later analysis, hypergeometric tests were used to score TCR-TCR, TCR-HLA and TCR-CMV co-occurrence, with a repertoire-size bias correction applied to TCR pairs. A later analysis estimated false discovery rates by permuting HLA or CMV assignments 20 times. In a later analysis, co-occurring TCRs were grouped with DBSCAN, and TCRdist sequence similarity was added when clustering was performed within HLA-allele-positive subsets. Co-occurrence clustering excluded repertoires with fewer than 30,000 or more than 120,000 public chains, plus five with anomalous nucleotide sharing. Held by TCRdb, this immuneACCESS table contains in-frame sequences only and omits some clones. Under half of the omission traces to an unresolved V gene where checked; the cause of the rest is unknown. V, J and clone size are taken as reported in that table, and D and trimming were inferred from the DNA itself. The sample table holds approximately 58,000 clones. The ten largest make up roughly 5.4% of the sample.

In total, just over 650 healthy bone marrow donors made up the cohort. At the time of sampling, every cohort member was nominally healthy, though immune exposures that went unrecorded were likely present. The donor tested CMV seropositive and was one of the 289 seropositive cohort members. A peripheral blood sample was collected from each donor, and TCR beta sequencing was performed on peripheral blood mononuclear cells. The Qiagen DNeasy Blood Extraction Kit was used to extract genomic DNA from the blood cell samples. For this clone: No cognate antigen has been identified for it.

The TCR originated in a man aged 30 to 39 in good health and CMV-seropositive. The sample taken for sequencing was PBMCs.

DNA sequence: TGTGCCACTGGGAGCGGGGGGGCCGGCACCGGGGAGCTGTTTTTT. This translates into CATGSGGAGTGELFF. The sequence links TRBV2 to TRBJ2-2; 10 bases in between match TRBD2. The CDR3 goes from the cysteine to the phenylalanine over 15 residues. Of the read, only the CDR3 DNA is kept; its 45 bases are in frame from base 1. Germline trimming: 10 bases from V, 4 bases from J; junction bases outside gene matches: 9. CDR1 and CDR2 (SNHLY, FYNNEI) derive from the germline V gene.